What follows are 12 T cell receptor beta chains derived from one specimen sequenced in a study of identifying expanded T cells in peripheral blood. Libraries were prepared by immunoSEQ multiplex PCR; TCRdb keeps only in-frame clonotypes and omits some of them. The sample comprises about 91,000 clones, 88% of which are singletons, and 3.5% to 5% rests with the top ten. The sequenced sample consisted of blood. Receptor source: a person aged 18-70 years in good health.

V is TRBV6-4 and J is TRBJ1-1; TRBD1 agrees at 7 bases. CDR3 length equals 13 residues. Trimming removed 6 bases from V and 3 bases from J; junction bases left unmatched: 4. Germline-derived CDR1 and CDR2 are MRHNA and SNTAGT. CDR3 in amino acids: CASRKTGYTEAFF. The CDR3 region has the DNA TGTGCCAGCAGGAAGACAGGGTACACTGAAGCTTTCTTT.

V is TRBV9 and J is TRBJ2-1; 8 bases are a match to TRBD1. Germline loops: CDR1 SGDLS, CDR2 YYNGEE. This CDR3 is built from 15 residues. J lost 4 bases, V lost 0 bases, and 3 bases had no gene match. The CDR3 DNA sequence: TGTGCCAGCAGCGTAGGTCAGGGGGCATACAATGAGCAGTTCTTC. Amino acid sequence: CASSVGQGAYNEQFF.

This rearrangement joins TRBV14 to TRBJ1-1; D is unclear. The germline V gene encodes CDR1 SGHDN and CDR2 FVKESK. The V gene lost 0 bases and the J gene lost 10 bases, with 12 bases spanning the gap. The CDR3 totals 13 residues. CDR3 bases: TGTGCCAGCAGCCAAGATTGGGTTACAAGAGCTTTCTTT. Amino acid sequence: CASSQDWVTRAFF.

This chain links TRBV5-6 with TRBJ2-5; D assignment may be TRBD1 or TRBD2 (5 bases each). V gave up 5 bases and J gave up 4 bases, with 18 bases separating them. This CDR3 has 15 amino acids. CDR1 is SGHDT, CDR2 YYEEEE, per germline. The chain's CDR3 is CASRPGTLGPETQYF. As DNA, the CDR3 is TGTGCCAGCAGACCCGGGACCTTAGGACCAGAGACCCAGTACTTC.

This chain joins TRBV9 and TRBJ2-7; 15 bases map to TRBD2. Trimming removed 3 bases from V and 3 bases from J; junction bases left unmatched: 4. CDR1 and CDR2 from the germline V gene are SGDLS and YYNGEE. This CDR3 is 16 amino acids long. CDR3 loop: CASSAGTSGGYYEQYF. DNA for the CDR3: TGTGCCAGCAGCGCGGGGACTAGCGGGGGGTACTACGAGCAGTACTTC. The whole variable domain, remainder taken from reference TRBV9 and TRBJ2-7, is DSGVTQTPKHLITATGQRVTLRCSPRSGDLSVYWYQQSLDQGLQFLIQYYNGEERAKGNILERFSAQQFPDLHSELNLSSLELGDSALYFCASSAGTSGGYYEQYFGPGTRLTVT.

The V call is TRBV19, the J call TRBJ2-1, with D unclear. The CDR3 sequence is 13 residues long. Trimming took off 3 bases at V and 6 bases at J, with 9 bases between the two ends. Germline assignment: CDR1 LNHDA and CDR2 SQIVND (reference sequence). The CDR3 protein is CASSITAFNEQFF. In nucleotides, the CDR3 is TGTGCCAGTAGTATCACCGCTTTCAATGAGCAGTTCTTC.

The chain uses TRBV5-5 and TRBJ1-2, with D uncertain. Germline CDR1 reads SGHKS; CDR2 reads YYEKEE (reference sequence). V was shortened by 1 base and J by 4 bases, with 11 bases between the two germline ends. The CDR3 contains 14 residues. The CDR3 DNA reads as TGTGCCAGCAGCTTGCGGGCAGAAGCCTATGGCTACACCTTC. Its translation: CASSLRAEAYGYTF.

The chain carries TRBV6-1 and TRBJ2-7; 7 bases are shared with TRBD1. The CDR3 has 13 amino acids. Germline V lookup: CDR1 MNHNS, CDR2 SASEGT. With 6 bases clipped from V and 1 base from J, the junction kept 3 bases outside the gene matches. In DNA, the CDR3 is TGTGCCAGCAGGAAGGACAGGTCCTACGAGCAGTACTTC. Translated: CASRKDRSYEQYF.

The chain links TRBV7-3 to TRBJ2-6; D possibly corresponds to TRBD1 (6 bases). The germline V gene encodes CDR1 SGHTA and CDR2 FQGTGA. The V end lost 6 bases, the J end lost 4 bases, and 16 bases lay between the germline ends. The CDR3 extends over 16 amino acids. The CDR3 nucleotides are TGTGCCAGCAGTCTTTCGTCAGGGGTCGGGGCCAACGTCCTGACTTTC. Translated: CASSLSSGVGANVLTF.

The J gene is TRBJ1-5, the V gene TRBV6-1; no definite D call. Germline V gene sequence: CDR1 MNHNS, CDR2 SASEGT. CDR3 length equals 16 residues. V lost 4 bases to trimming and J lost 4 bases, with 17 bases between them. CDR3 sequence reads: CASSARIWTENQPQHF. The DNA for the CDR3 is TGTGCCAGCAGTGCTCGCATTTGGACCGAGAATCAGCCCCAGCATTTT.

The J gene is TRBJ2-3, the V gene TRBV5-6, with a weak D call TRBD2 (6 bases). Germline V CDR1 and CDR2: SGHDT, YYEEEE. Deletions cut 2 bases from V and 1 base from J, with 11 bases between. The CDR3 extends over 15 amino acids. CDR3 bases: TGTGCCAGCAGCTTTCGCGGGGTGGGCACAGATACGCAGTATTTT. It specifies CASSFRGVGTDTQYF.

On this clone: Other DNA sequences within the sample encode an identical CDR3. The chain joins TRBV5-1 to TRBJ2-5, with D uncertain. Germline V lookup: CDR1 SGHRS, CDR2 YFSETQ. Trimming took 2 bases from V and 3 from J, leaving 2 bases between them. CDR3 length equals 11 residues. CDR3: CASSLKETQYF. DNA of the CDR3: TGCGCCAGCAGCTTAAAAGAGACCCAGTACTTC.